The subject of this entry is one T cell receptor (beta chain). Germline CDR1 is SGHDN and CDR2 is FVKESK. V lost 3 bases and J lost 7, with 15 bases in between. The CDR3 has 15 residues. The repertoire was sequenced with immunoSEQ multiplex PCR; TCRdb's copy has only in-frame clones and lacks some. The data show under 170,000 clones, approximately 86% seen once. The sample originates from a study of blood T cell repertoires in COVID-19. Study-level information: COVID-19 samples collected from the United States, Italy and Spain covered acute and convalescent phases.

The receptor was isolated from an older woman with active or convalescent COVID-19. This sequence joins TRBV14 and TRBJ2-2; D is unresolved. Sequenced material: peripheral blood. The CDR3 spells CASSHRRPGLGELFF. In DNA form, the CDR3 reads TGTGCCAGCAGCCATAGACGGCCGGGTCTCGGGGAGCTGTTTTTT.